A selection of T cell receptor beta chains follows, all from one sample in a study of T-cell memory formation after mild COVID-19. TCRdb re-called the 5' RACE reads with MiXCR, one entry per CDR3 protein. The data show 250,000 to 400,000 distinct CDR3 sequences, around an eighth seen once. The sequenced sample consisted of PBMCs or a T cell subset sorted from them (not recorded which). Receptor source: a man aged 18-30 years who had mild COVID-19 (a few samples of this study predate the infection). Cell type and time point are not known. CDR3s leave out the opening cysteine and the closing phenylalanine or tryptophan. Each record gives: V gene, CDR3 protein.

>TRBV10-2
ASSMPGQGSRAYGYT
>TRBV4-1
ASSQVPVAGSTDTQY
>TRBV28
ASSSGAYNEQF
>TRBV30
AWSSYNRYT
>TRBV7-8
ASRVPGLAAMSTGELF
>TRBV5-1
ASSRDSGLYEQY
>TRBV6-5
ASSPRAPDEKLF
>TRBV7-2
ASSLGLAVQTDTQY
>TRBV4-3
ASSQDRGEQY
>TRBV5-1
ASSLASPGAQGANVLT
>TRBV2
ASNSRTGGTEAF
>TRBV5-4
ASSLAPGQGDNEQF
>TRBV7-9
ASSPRGAPYEQY
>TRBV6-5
ASTRGGSYLANYGYT
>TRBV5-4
ASSFFQTNTEAF
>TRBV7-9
ASRPGLAGAPGAKNIQY
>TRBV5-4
ASSTSSGGTDTQY
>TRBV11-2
ASSLSPTSTDTQY
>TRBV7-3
ASSLVTYNEQF
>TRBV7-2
ASSTDFDGANVLT
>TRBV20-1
SARGQAGSYEQY
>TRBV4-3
ASSPNVGYQETQY
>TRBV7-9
ASSPLGGAGSNQPQH